A selection of T cell receptor beta chains follows, all from one sample in a study of T cell responses to AZD1222 COVID-19 vaccine. Using immunoSEQ multiplex PCR, the repertoire was profiled, and TCRdb retains in-frame clones only, with some absent. The sample shows roughly 160,000 clones, 85% to 90% of them seen only once. Sequenced material: peripheral blood, taken on day 0 of AZD1222 vaccination. These receptors all come from an adult in good health. CDR3s include the opening cysteine and the closing phenylalanine or tryptophan. The D gene is left open where the match is weak. For some rows the clone size is stated as once, few or many, or as a class when expanded; others skip it.

j_call: TRBJ2-5; d_call: NA; cdr3_length: 14; v_call: TRBV9; clone_size: once; cdr3_nt: TGTGCCAGCAGCGTAGGGGGCGCGAAAGAGACCCAGTACTTC; cdr3_aa: CASSVGGAKETQYF
j_call: TRBJ1-5; d_call: NA; cdr3_length: 15; v_call: TRBV5-6; clone_size: NA; cdr3_nt: TGTGCCAGCAGCTTGGGTGGTCTGGGCAATCAGCCCCAGCATTTT; cdr3_aa: CASSLGGLGNQPQHF
j_call: TRBJ2-1; d_call: NA; cdr3_length: 17; v_call: TRBV6-6; clone_size: NA; cdr3_nt: TGTGCCAGCAGTCCGCGGGAGGGACAGGGTGGCTACAATGAGCAGTTCTTC; cdr3_aa: CASSPREGQGGYNEQFF
j_call: TRBJ2-6; d_call: NA; cdr3_length: 16; v_call: TRBV4-1; clone_size: NA; cdr3_nt: TGCGCCAGCAGCCAAGGTCCGAGCTCTGGGGCCAACGTCCTGACTTTC; cdr3_aa: CASSQGPSSGANVLTF
j_call: TRBJ1-1; d_call: TRBD1; cdr3_length: 15; v_call: TRBV28; clone_size: once; cdr3_nt: TGTGCCAGCAACCCACAGGGACAGGGGACCACTGAAGCTTTCTTT; cdr3_aa: CASNPQGQGTTEAFF
j_call: TRBJ2-1; d_call: NA; cdr3_length: 14; v_call: TRBV27; clone_size: NA; cdr3_nt: TGTGCCAGCAGTTTAACAGCATCCTACAATGAGCAGTTCTTC; cdr3_aa: CASSLTASYNEQFF
j_call: TRBJ2-1; d_call: NA; cdr3_length: 12; v_call: TRBV6-5; clone_size: NA; cdr3_nt: TGTGCCAGCAGTTACAGTACAGGTGGGGAGTTCTTC; cdr3_aa: CASSYSTGGEFF
j_call: TRBJ2-1; d_call: NA; cdr3_length: 17; v_call: TRBV11-2; clone_size: NA; cdr3_nt: TGTGCCAGCAGCTTAGCCATGGGGGGGCTAGCCGACAATGAGCAGTTCTTC; cdr3_aa: CASSLAMGGLADNEQFF
j_call: TRBJ1-1; d_call: NA; cdr3_length: 12; v_call: TRBV6-5; clone_size: NA; cdr3_nt: TGTGCCAGCAGACTGGGTAACACTGAAGCTTTCTTT; cdr3_aa: CASRLGNTEAFF
j_call: TRBJ2-5; d_call: NA; cdr3_length: 15; v_call: TRBV5-6; clone_size: NA; cdr3_nt: TGTGCCAGCACCAAAATGCTGGGGCCTCAAGAGACCCAGTACTTC; cdr3_aa: CASTKMLGPQETQYF
j_call: TRBJ2-7; d_call: TRBD2; cdr3_length: 15; v_call: TRBV28; clone_size: NA; cdr3_nt: TGTGCCAGCAGTTTCCCCCCGGGGGGGATCAACGAGCAGTACTTC; cdr3_aa: CASSFPPGGINEQYF
j_call: TRBJ1-5; d_call: NA; cdr3_length: 15; v_call: TRBV4-2; clone_size: once; cdr3_nt: TGTGCCAGCAGCCAAGAGTTAGGTAGCAATCAGCCCCAGCATTTT; cdr3_aa: CASSQELGSNQPQHF